These 21 T cell receptor beta chains came from one sample sequenced in a study of blood T cell repertoires in COVID-19. The method was immunoSEQ multiplex PCR; TCRdb's version includes in-frame clones alone and lacks a portion of them. The table records under 300,000 clones, about 90% of them present only once. Sample: peripheral blood. Receptors were obtained from a man in his sixties who had recovered from COVID-19.

The chain links TRBV7-9 to TRBJ2-7, with 7 bases identical to TRBD2. The CDR3 spans 15 residues. V shed 6 bases and J 0 bases; nucleotides not matched to a gene: 8. CDR1 SEHNR and CDR2 FQNEAQ come from the germline V gene (reference sequence). The CDR3: CASSRLALNSYEQYF. CDR3 nucleotides: TGTGCCAGCAGTAGACTAGCTCTAAACTCCTACGAGCAGTACTTC.

The rearrangement uses TRBV9 and TRBJ1-2; tentatively, D is TRBD1 (6 bases). Germline V gene data show CDR1 as SGDLS and CDR2 as YYNGEE. Trimming stripped 0 bases from V and 5 bases from J, with 17 bases between. This CDR3 region has 16 residues. CDR3 in DNA: TGTGCCAGCAGCGTAGGTTTGTTGGGGGCGATATATGGCTACACCTTC. Amino acids: CASSVGLLGAIYGYTF.

Many counts were recorded for this clone. The V call is TRBV6-1, the J call TRBJ2-2; D is ambiguous. Looked up from germline, CDR1 is MNHNS and CDR2 is SASEGT. The CDR3 is 15 amino acids. Trimming removed 2 bases from V and 1 base from J, with 8 bases in between. The CDR3 nucleotides are TGTGCCAGCAGTGAAAGAGGAGAGAACACCGGGGAGCTGTTTTTT. Residues: CASSERGENTGELFF.

V gene TRBV13 combines with J gene TRBJ2-1; the D gene is possibly TRBD2 (6 bases). V lost 4 bases to trimming and J lost 5 bases, with 15 bases between them. The CDR3 spans 15 residues. Germline CDR1 and CDR2: PRHDT and FYEKMQ (reference sequence). CDR3 protein: CASSSGVEGNNEQFF. The CDR3 DNA follows: TGTGCCAGCAGCTCGGGGGTTGAGGGGAACAATGAGCAGTTCTTC.

The chain employs TRBV19 and TRBJ2-7; TRBD1 aligns across 7 bases. Per germline, CDR1 LNHDA and CDR2 SQIVND (reference sequence). The CDR3 sequence is 14 residues long. The junction had 7 bases not matched to a gene; V was cut back by 5 bases and J by 3 bases. CDR3 in DNA: TGTGCCAGTAGTGCCCGGACAGGCCTCTACGAGCAGTACTTC. Translating gives CASSARTGLYEQYF.

This rearrangement joins TRBV12-3 or TRBV12-4 to TRBJ1-5; perhaps TRBD1 as D (5 bases). The CDR3 runs 12 residues. Trimming left V 3 bases short and J 6 bases short, with 6 bases between. For the CDR3, the DNA is TGTGCCAGCAGTTTCGGGGGTCAGCCCCAGCATTTT. Its protein is CASSFGGQPQHF.

This chain connects TRBV15 to TRBJ1-5, with TRBD1 as a possible D gene (6 bases). The CDR3 totals 15 residues. V was clipped by 1 base and J by 6 bases, with 13 bases between them. Germline lookup yields CDR1 LNHNV and CDR2 YYDKDF (reference sequence). Written as DNA, the CDR3 is TGTGCCACCAGCAGAGGGACAGACGGGGCTCAGCCCCAGCATTTT. Protein: CATSRGTDGAQPQHF.

The chain has TRBV27 and TRBJ2-6; 9 nucleotides line up with TRBD1. Germline trimming cut 5 bases from V and 4 bases from J; bases unmatched to any gene: 12. This CDR3 contains 18 residues. Germline lookup yields CDR1 MNHEY and CDR2 SMNVEV (reference sequence). The CDR3 protein is CASSRSQGAGAGANVLTF. CDR3 coding DNA: TGTGCCAGCAGTCGATCACAGGGGGCCGGAGCGGGGGCCAACGTCCTGACTTTC.

The J gene is TRBJ1-1, the V gene TRBV9; a weak D match, TRBD1 (5 bases). The CDR3 extends over 15 amino acids. The ends were cut back, 0 bases at V and 1 base at J, with 10 bases in the middle. Per germline, CDR1 SGDLS and CDR2 YYNGEE. CDR3 nucleotide sequence: TGTGCCAGCAGCGTAGGAAAAGGGGAGAACACTGAAGCTTTCTTT. Translated, it gives CASSVGKGENTEAFF.

V usage is TRBV19 and J usage is TRBJ1-2, with a possible D match to TRBD1 (6 bases). The CDR3 is 13 residues long. Trimming stripped 7 bases from V and 0 bases from J, with 9 bases between. Germline V gene sequence: CDR1 LNHDA, CDR2 SQIVND (reference sequence). Here the CDR3 reads CASTYRANYGYTF. The CDR3 DNA is TGTGCCAGTACCTACAGGGCTAACTATGGCTACACCTTC.

The chain recombines TRBV2 with TRBJ2-5, with D perhaps matching TRBD2 (5 bases). The CDR3 is made up of 13 amino acids. The germline V and J ends were trimmed by 8 bases and 1 base, with 11 bases remaining between them. Germline values: CDR1 SNHLY, CDR2 FYNNEI. The CDR3 spells CASSGEVQETQYF. CDR3 nucleotides: TGTGCCAGCTCCGGGGAAGTCCAAGAGACCCAGTACTTC. Full variable domain (missing parts from reference TRBV2 and TRBJ2-5): EPEVTQTPSHQVTQMGQEVILRCVPISNHLYFYWYRQILGQKVEFLVSFYNNEISEKSEIFDDQFSVERPDGSNFTLKIRSTKLEDSAMYFCASSGEVQETQYFGPGTRLLVL.

The chain recombines TRBV5-1 with TRBJ1-2; D not certain. With 4 bases removed from V and 6 bases from J, the gap between germline ends came to 16 bases. In germline, CDR1 is SGHRS, CDR2 YFSETQ. CDR3 length: 14 amino acids. The CDR3 protein is CASSHGFGGDGYTF. The CDR3 nucleotides are TGCGCCAGCAGCCATGGGTTCGGAGGAGATGGCTACACCTTC.

This clone was found once. J is TRBJ2-1 and V is TRBV5-1, with D perhaps matching TRBD1 (5 bases). Germline loops: CDR1 SGHRS, CDR2 YFSETQ. The CDR3 has 15 amino acids. V lost 0 bases and J 6 bases, leaving 13 bases between the germline ends. DNA for the CDR3: TGCGCCAGCAGCTTGGCTGGACAAAACTCCAATGAGCAGTTCTTC. It yields the protein CASSLAGQNSNEQFF.

V gene TRBV27 combines with J gene TRBJ2-1; 9 nucleotides align to TRBD1. V lost 2 bases and J lost 7; bases outside the gene matches: 6. The CDR3 has 15 residues. Germline lookup yields CDR1 MNHEY and CDR2 SMNVEV (reference sequence). Written as DNA, the CDR3 is TGTGCCAGCAGTTTAAGGGACAGGGCTCCGAATGAGCAGTTCTTC. This codes for CASSLRDRAPNEQFF.

The V and J genes are TRBV5-1 and TRBJ1-1, with TRBD1 as a possible D gene (5 bases). V lost 2 bases to trimming and J lost 4 bases, with 15 bases between them. The CDR3 covers 15 residues. The germline gives CDR1 SGHRS, CDR2 YFSETQ. The CDR3 DNA is TGCGCCAGCAGCTTTGGTCCGGGGGGGAGCACTGAAGCTTTCTTT. Amino acid sequence: CASSFGPGGSTEAFF.

The V and J genes are TRBV5-1 and TRBJ2-2, with 8 bases matching TRBD1. CDR1 and CDR2 from the germline V gene are SGHRS and YFSETQ. The CDR3 totals 17 residues. Trimming at V came to 2 bases and at J to 3 bases, leaving 9 bases not matched to a gene. Here the CDR3 reads CASSLRGQGLYTGELFF. The CDR3 coding sequence is TGCGCCAGCAGCTTACGCGGACAGGGATTGTACACCGGGGAGCTGTTTTTT. Variable domain in full (rest from reference TRBV5-1 and TRBJ2-2): KAGVTQTPRYLIKTRGQQVTLSCSPISGHRSVSWYQQTPGQGLQFLFEYFSETQRNKGNFPGRFSGRQFSNSRSEMNVSTLELGDSALYLCASSLRGQGLYTGELFFGEGSRLTVL.

The genes are TRBV6-6 and TRBJ2-3; D perhaps matches TRBD1 (6 bases). Germline CDR1 and CDR2: MNHNY and SVGAGI (reference sequence). The CDR3 sequence is 14 residues long. Deletions cut 7 bases from V and 1 base from J, with 12 bases between. CDR3 sequence: CASTGARRTDTQYF. The CDR3 region has the DNA TGTGCCAGCACAGGGGCCCGGCGCACAGATACGCAGTATTTT.

This clone was recorded once. The V call is TRBV9, the J call TRBJ1-1; tentative D call: TRBD1 (5 bases). The germline V gene encodes CDR1 SGDLS and CDR2 YYNGEE. Trimming left V 1 base short and J 4 bases short, with 14 bases between. The CDR3 sequence is 15 residues long. CDR3 residues: CASSVNPGQGTEAFF. The CDR3 bases are TGTGCCAGCAGCGTAAACCCGGGTCAGGGCACTGAAGCTTTCTTT.

This clone was seen just once. The rearrangement links TRBV7-8 to TRBJ2-1; 7 bases are shared with TRBD2. The CDR3 has 14 amino acids. V lost 5 bases, J lost 7 bases, and 8 bases stayed unmatched. CDR1 is SGHVS and CDR2 is FQNEAQ in the germline V gene. The CDR3 DNA reads TGTGCCAGCAGCCCCCGGACTAGTAGGAATGAGCAGTTCTTC. Protein product: CASSPRTSRNEQFF.

This chain connects TRBV19 to TRBJ2-1, with a tentative D call TRBD1 (6 bases). Germline assignment: CDR1 LNHDA and CDR2 SQIVND (reference sequence). Trimming removed 5 bases at V and 0 bases at J, with 14 bases between. The CDR3 runs 16 residues. The chain's CDR3 is CASSGRQASSYNEQFF. Written as DNA, the CDR3 is TGTGCCAGTAGTGGCAGACAGGCAAGCTCCTACAATGAGCAGTTCTTC.

The chain has TRBV5-1 and TRBJ1-1; D may be TRBD1 (6 bases). V shed 4 bases and J shed 4 bases, with 11 bases lying between them. The CDR3 is made up of 13 amino acids. Looked up from germline, CDR1 is SGHRS and CDR2 is YFSETQ. CDR3 DNA: TGCGCCAGCAGCACAGGGTCTGGCACTGAAGCTTTCTTT. Its translation is CASSTGSGTEAFF.